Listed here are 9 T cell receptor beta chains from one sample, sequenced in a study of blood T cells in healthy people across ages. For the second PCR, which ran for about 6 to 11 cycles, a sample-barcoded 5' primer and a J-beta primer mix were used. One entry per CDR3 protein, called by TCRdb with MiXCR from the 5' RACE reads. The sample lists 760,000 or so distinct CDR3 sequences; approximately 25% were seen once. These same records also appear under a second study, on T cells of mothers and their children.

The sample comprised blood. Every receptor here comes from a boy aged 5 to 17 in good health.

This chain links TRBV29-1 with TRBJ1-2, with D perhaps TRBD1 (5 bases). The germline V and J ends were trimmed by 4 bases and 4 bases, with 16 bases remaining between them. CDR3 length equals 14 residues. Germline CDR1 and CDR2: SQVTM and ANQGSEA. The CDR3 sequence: CSVAPTALFYGYTF. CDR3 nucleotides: TGCAGCGTTGCACCGACAGCCTTGTTCTATGGCTACACCTTC.

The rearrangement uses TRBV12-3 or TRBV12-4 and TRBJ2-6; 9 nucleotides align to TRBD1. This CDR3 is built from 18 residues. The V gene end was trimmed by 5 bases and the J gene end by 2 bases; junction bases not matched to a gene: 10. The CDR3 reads CASSDSGTGLAGANVLTF. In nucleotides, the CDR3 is TGTGCCAGCAGTGACTCCGGGACAGGGTTAGCTGGGGCCAACGTCCTGACTTTC.

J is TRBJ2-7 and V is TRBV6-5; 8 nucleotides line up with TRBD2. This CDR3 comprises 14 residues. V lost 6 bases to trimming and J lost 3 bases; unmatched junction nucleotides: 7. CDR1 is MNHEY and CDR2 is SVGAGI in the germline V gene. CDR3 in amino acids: CASSQSGSFYEQYF. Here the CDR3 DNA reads TGTGCCAGCAGCCAAAGCGGGAGCTTCTACGAGCAGTACTTC.

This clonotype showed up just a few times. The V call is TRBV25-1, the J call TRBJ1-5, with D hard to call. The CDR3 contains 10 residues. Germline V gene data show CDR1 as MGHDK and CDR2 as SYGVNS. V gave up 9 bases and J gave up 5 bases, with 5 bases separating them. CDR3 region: CARADQPQHF. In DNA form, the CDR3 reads TGTGCCAGAGCGGATCAGCCCCAGCATTTT. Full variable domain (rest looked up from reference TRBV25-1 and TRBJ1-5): EADIYQTPRYLVIGTGKKITLECSQTMGHDKMYWYQQDPGMELHLIHYSYGVNSTEKGDLSSESTVSRIRTEHFPLTLESARPSHTSQYLCARADQPQHFGDGTRLSIL.

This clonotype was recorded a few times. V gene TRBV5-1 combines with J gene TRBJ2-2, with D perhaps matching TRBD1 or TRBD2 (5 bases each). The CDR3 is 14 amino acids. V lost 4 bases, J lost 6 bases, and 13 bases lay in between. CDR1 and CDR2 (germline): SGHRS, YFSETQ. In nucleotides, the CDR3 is TGCGCCAGCAGCCGCCCTAGGGACCCCGGGGAGCTGTTTTTT. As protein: CASSRPRDPGELFF.

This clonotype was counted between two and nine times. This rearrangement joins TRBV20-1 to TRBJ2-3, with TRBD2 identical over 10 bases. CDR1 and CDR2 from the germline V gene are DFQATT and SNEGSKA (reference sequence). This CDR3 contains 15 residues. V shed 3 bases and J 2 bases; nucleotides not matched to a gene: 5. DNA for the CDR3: TGCAGTGCTAGTGGGCTAGCGGGAGCCACAGATACGCAGTATTTT. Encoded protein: CSASGLAGATDTQYF.

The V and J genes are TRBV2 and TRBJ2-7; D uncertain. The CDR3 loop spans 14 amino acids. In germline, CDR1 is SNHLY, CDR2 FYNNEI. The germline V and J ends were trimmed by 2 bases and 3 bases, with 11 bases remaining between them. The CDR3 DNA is TGTGCCAGCAGTGAAATCCCCTCGGACTACGAGCAGTACTTC. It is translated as CASSEIPSDYEQYF.

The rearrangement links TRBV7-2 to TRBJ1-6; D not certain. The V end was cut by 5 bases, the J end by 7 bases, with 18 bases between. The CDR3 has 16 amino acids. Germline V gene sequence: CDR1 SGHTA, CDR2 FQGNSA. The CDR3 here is CASSPRPKVVNSPLHF. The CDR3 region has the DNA TGTGCCAGCAGCCCGAGGCCAAAGGTAGTGAATTCACCCCTCCACTTT.

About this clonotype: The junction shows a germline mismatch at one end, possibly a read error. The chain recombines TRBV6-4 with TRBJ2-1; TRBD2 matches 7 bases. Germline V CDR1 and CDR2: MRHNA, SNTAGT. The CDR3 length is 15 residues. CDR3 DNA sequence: TGTGCCAGCAGTGACCGGGGGGATTCCTACAATGAGCAATTCTTC. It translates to CASSDRGDSYNEQFF.